This entry features one TCR beta chain sequence. What it binds is unknown. Vbeta (60) and Jbeta (13) primers were used in the PCR. Generated by immunoSEQ multiplex PCR, the TCRdb table keeps only in-frame clones and is missing some. This sample has some 150,000 clones; around 80% occur once, and the top ten carry 0.75% to 0.9%. This record comes from a study of cytomegalovirus exposure and HLA in healthy donors. General study results and limits: What TCR beta sequences reportedly achieved was accurate prediction of HLA-A and HLA-B alleles in most subjects.

The TCR originated in a woman younger than 35 in good health and CMV-seronegative. Sequencing was done on a sample of PBMCs.

CDR3 residues: CASRRDTHFEYGYTF. The CDR3 region has the DNA TGTGCCAGCAGACGGGACACCCACTTCGAATATGGCTACACCTTC. The chain links TRBV2 to TRBJ1-2; D possibly corresponds to TRBD1 (6 bases). Trimming shortened V by 6 bases and J by 5 bases, and 19 bases separated the two germline ends. Germline CDR1 SNHLY, CDR2 FYNNEI. The CDR3 is made up of 15 amino acids.